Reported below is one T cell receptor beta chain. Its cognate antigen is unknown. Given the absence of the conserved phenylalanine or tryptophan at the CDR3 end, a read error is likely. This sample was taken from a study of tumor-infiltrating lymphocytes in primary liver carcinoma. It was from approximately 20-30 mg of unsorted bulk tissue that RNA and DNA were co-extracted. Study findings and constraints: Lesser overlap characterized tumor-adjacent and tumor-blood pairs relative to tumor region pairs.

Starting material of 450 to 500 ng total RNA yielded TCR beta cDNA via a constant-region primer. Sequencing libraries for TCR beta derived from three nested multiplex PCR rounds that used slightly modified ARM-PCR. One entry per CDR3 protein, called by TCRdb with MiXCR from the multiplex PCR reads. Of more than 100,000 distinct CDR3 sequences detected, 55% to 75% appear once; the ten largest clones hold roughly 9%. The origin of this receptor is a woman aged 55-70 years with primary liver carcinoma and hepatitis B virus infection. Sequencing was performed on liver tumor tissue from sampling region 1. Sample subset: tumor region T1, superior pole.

The CDR3 loop reads CASSLMGRQSNQPQHL. CDR3 nucleotides: TGTGCCAGCAGTTTAATGGGAAGACAGAGCAATCAGCCCCAGCATCTT. The chain has TRBV28 and TRBJ1-5; D may be TRBD1 (5 bases). There are 16 residues in the CDR3. Per germline, CDR1 MDHEN and CDR2 SYDVKM. V was cut by 2 bases and J by 1 base, with 12 bases left in between.